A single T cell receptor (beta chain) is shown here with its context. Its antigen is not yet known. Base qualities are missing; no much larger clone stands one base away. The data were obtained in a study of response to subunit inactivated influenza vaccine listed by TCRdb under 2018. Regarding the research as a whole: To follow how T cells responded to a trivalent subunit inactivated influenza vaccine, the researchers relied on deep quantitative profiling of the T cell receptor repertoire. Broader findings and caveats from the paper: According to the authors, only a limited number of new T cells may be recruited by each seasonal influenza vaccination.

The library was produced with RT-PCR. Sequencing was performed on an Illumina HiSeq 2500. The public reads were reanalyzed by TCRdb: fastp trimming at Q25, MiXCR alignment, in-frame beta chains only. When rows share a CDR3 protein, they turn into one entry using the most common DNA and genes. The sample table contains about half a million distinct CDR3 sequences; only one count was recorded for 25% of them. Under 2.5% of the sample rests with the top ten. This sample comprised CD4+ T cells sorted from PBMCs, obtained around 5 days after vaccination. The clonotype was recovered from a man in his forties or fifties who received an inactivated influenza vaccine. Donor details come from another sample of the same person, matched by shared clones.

The nucleotide sequence reads TGTGCCAGCAGCCAAGATGGAGGTAGCGGGGACCCGGGGGCCCAGTACTTC. The translation is CASSQDGGSGDPGAQYF. The receptor chain draws on TRBV4-2 and TRBJ2-5; 8 central bases correspond to TRBD2. The CDR3 goes from the cysteine to the phenylalanine over 17 residues. Just CDR3 DNA is preserved here, 51 bases in frame from base 1. V and J are trimmed by 0 bases and 9 bases, and the gene matches miss 15 bases of the junction. CDR1 LGHNA and CDR2 YNFKEQ were looked up in the germline V gene.